The clone carrying this TCR beta chain has only a few counts. Amplification targeted TCR beta CDR3 regions from RNA transcripts. HTBI primers were the set used in a first-round RT-PCR of the TCR CDR3. TCRdb recomputed calls from the multiplex PCR reads with MiXCR, one row per CDR3 protein. The sample carries about 680,000 distinct CDR3 sequences, 35% recorded once. The data were taken from a study of T cells in Graves' hyperthyroidism and ophthalmopathy. The junction had 8 bases not matched to a gene; V was cut back by 1 base and J by 4 bases. CDR3 length: 16 residues. Germline assignment: CDR1 SGHDT and CDR2 YYEEEE.

The origin of this receptor is a middle-aged woman with Graves' hyperthyroidism. The specimen sequenced was blood. This chain connects TRBV5-6 to TRBJ1-5; TRBD1 matches at 7 bases. In DNA, the CDR3 is TGTGCCAGCAGCTTGTGGAACAGGGGCGGAAATCAGCCCCAGCATTTT. Translated, it gives CASSLWNRGGNQPQHF.